These 10 T cell receptor beta chains share one sample of origin, sequenced in a study of blood T cell repertoires in COVID-19. Sequencing used immunoSEQ multiplex PCR; TCRdb keeps in-frame clones, though not all of them. The data contain 150,000 to 170,000 clones, 70% to 85% of them singletons. Sequencing was performed on peripheral blood. These receptors all come from a woman aged 60-75 years with acute or convalescent COVID-19.

The rearrangement joins TRBV5-6 to TRBJ1-2; a possible D gene is TRBD1 (5 bases). Trimming stripped 7 bases from V and 7 bases from J, with 14 bases between. The CDR3 runs 12 residues. Germline-derived CDR1 and CDR2 are SGHDT and YYEEEE. The CDR3 coding sequence is TGTGCCAGCCGGAGGGGCCTGGGTGGCTACACCTTC. Encoded protein: CASRRGLGGYTF. Based on the CDR3 plus reference TRBV5-6 and TRBJ1-2, the full variable domain is DAGVTQSPTHLIKTRGQQVTLRCSPKSGHDTVSWYQQALGQGPQFIFQYYEEEERQRGNFPDRFSGHQFPNYSSELNVNALLLGDSALYLCASRRGLGGYTFGSGTRLTVV.

The DNA of the CDR3 is TGTGCCAGTAGTATAATTCGGAGTGGAGGCAATCAGCCCCAGCATTTT. Its protein product is CASSIIRSGGNQPQHF. The chain joins TRBV19 to TRBJ1-5; D unresolved. The CDR3 runs 16 residues. Germline V gives CDR1 LNHDA, CDR2 SQIVND (reference sequence). The V end was cut by 2 bases, the J end by 2 bases, with 13 bases between.

V and J are TRBV19 and TRBJ1-1, with D tentatively TRBD1 (5 bases). The CDR3 has 13 amino acids. Deletions cut 6 bases from V and 0 bases from J, with 8 bases between. Germline CDR1 reads LNHDA; CDR2 reads SQIVND (reference sequence). CDR3 protein: CASRDILNTEAFF. CDR3 nucleotide sequence: TGTGCCAGTAGGGACATACTGAACACTGAAGCTTTCTTT. Looking up the rest from reference TRBV19 and TRBJ1-1 gives the full variable domain: DGGITQSPKYLFRKEGQNVTLSCEQNLNHDAMYWYRQDPGQGLRLIYYSQIVNDFQKGDIAEGYSVSREKKESFPLTVTSAQKNPTAFYLCASRDILNTEAFFGQGTRLTVV.

The chain employs TRBV19 and TRBJ2-3; 12 nucleotides align to TRBD2. J lost 5 bases, V lost 3 bases, and 9 bases had no gene match. There are 17 residues in the CDR3. From germline, CDR1 is LNHDA and CDR2 SQIVND (reference sequence). CDR3 loop: CASSIRLAGGQIDTQYF. The CDR3 nucleotides read TGTGCCAGTAGTATTAGGCTAGCGGGGGGGCAGATAGATACGCAGTATTTT.

This clone was found once. The chain carries TRBV7-9 and TRBJ1-2; 7 bases are shared with TRBD1. Per germline, CDR1 SEHNR and CDR2 FQNEAQ (reference sequence). The CDR3 runs to 13 residues. J lost 4 bases, V lost 6 bases, and 5 bases had no gene match. The CDR3 DNA follows: TGTGCCAGCAGACCGACAGGGACCTATGGCTACACCTTC. This translates into CASRPTGTYGYTF.

V is TRBV5-1 and J is TRBJ2-5; D is possibly TRBD1 (6 bases). From germline, CDR1 is SGHRS and CDR2 YFSETQ. The length of the CDR3 is 13 residues. The ends were cut back, 3 bases at V and 5 bases at J, with 11 bases in the middle. CDR3 sequence (DNA): TGCGCCAGCAGCTCACAGGGTAGGGAGACCCAGTACTTC. Translation gives CASSSQGRETQYF.

This clone occurred once. The V gene is TRBV19, the J gene TRBJ1-5, with D maybe TRBD1 (5 bases). The CDR3 runs 15 residues. The V and J ends lost 3 bases and 5 bases respectively, with 14 bases between them. Germline-derived CDR1 and CDR2 are LNHDA and SQIVND (reference sequence). CDR3 nucleotide sequence: TGTGCCAGTAGTATTACAGGTCAGCCCTATCAGCCCCAGCATTTT. Translated: CASSITGQPYQPQHF. The full variable domain, completed using reference TRBV19 and TRBJ1-5, is DGGITQSPKYLFRKEGQNVTLSCEQNLNHDAMYWYRQDPGQGLRLIYYSQIVNDFQKGDIAEGYSVSREKKESFPLTVTSAQKNPTAFYLCASSITGQPYQPQHFGDGTRLSIL.

V gene TRBV27 combines with J gene TRBJ1-6; 7 positions match TRBD1. With 6 bases clipped from V and 10 bases from J, the junction kept 15 bases outside the gene matches. This CDR3 contains 16 residues. Germline values: CDR1 MNHEY, CDR2 SMNVEV (reference sequence). CDR3 in amino acids: CASRPVRDSIESPLHF. In nucleotides, the CDR3 is TGTGCCAGCAGACCCGTCCGGGACAGCATCGAGTCACCCCTCCACTTT.

This chain joins TRBV18 and TRBJ1-1; perhaps TRBD1 as D (5 bases). Per the germline V gene, CDR1 is KGHSH and CDR2 is LQKENI. The V end was cut by 3 bases, the J end by 11 bases, with 16 bases between. The CDR3 is made up of 13 amino acids. CDR3 nucleotide sequence: TGTGCCAGCTCACCCCCGGGGGTAGGGGAGGCTTTCTTT. Residues: CASSPPGVGEAFF.

The chain uses TRBV7-9 and TRBJ2-3; 7 nucleotides agree with TRBD1. The CDR3 has 15 amino acids. V was clipped by 6 bases and J by 1 base; unmatched bases: 7. From germline, CDR1 is SEHNR and CDR2 FQNEAQ (reference sequence). The CDR3 reads CASSRTGDGTDTQYF. The CDR3 DNA reads as TGTGCCAGCAGTCGTACAGGGGACGGCACAGATACGCAGTATTTT.